This T cell receptor beta chain derives from a study of T cells expressing NK-cell markers (TCRdb year 2020). A note on the overall study: In sorted CD3+CD56+NKG2C+, CD3+CD56+NKG2C- and CD3+CD56-NKG2C+ T-cell subsets from eight donors, TCR beta-chain repertoires were profiled. Among the eight sequenced donors, only one was HCMV-seronegative, while the other seven were HCMV-seropositive. Randomly selected healthy volunteers, three men and five women, were used as the eight sequenced donors. The libraries were sequenced on Illumina HiSeq 2000/2500, MiSeq or NextSeq, producing 2 x 150 bp reads.

Broad study findings and their caveats: Those dominant clonotypes were again the most abundant among CD3+CD56-NKG2C+ cells in a few donors, at roughly 28.3-60.1%. In roughly six donors, the dominant CD3+CD56+NKG2C+ clonotypes ranked among the top 10 CD8+ clonotypes, making up about 1.0-7.5% of CD8+ T cells. It remained unclear whether the expanded NKG2C-expressing T cell clones were specific for HCMV antigens.

The data were produced on an Illumina HiSeq 2000. TCR beta cDNA libraries were prepared using 5'RACE template switching, which introduced a universal primer site and unique molecular identifiers. Priming for cDNA synthesis came from the TCR beta constant segment, and two successive PCR amplification steps followed. Concerning the study's data processing: MIGEC was used to demultiplex reads and group reads by UMI, and MiTCR was used to assemble and quantify clonotypes. To exclude erroneous sequences, any TCR cDNA sequence not supported by at least two reads was discarded. Downstream repertoire analysis used the tcR package, and clonotypes were matched across fractions by CDR3 nucleotide sequence plus V segment. Antigen specificity was annotated against VDJdb with VDJmatch, allowing one amino acid substitution in CDR3. TCRdb reprocessed the public reads and reports one entry per CDR3 protein sequence, without DNA. The V and J calls were not made by the authors but by TCRdb's processing. The table of this sample itemizes about half a million distinct CDR3 sequences. Roughly 1.4% of the sample is taken by the ten largest.

About this clonotype: Its antigen specificity is not known.

HCMV-specific IgG was detected in serum with a commercial ELISA kit to determine HCMV serostatus. Peripheral blood mononuclear cells were isolated from blood by Ficoll density gradient centrifugation. Its CDR3 holds 17 amino acids, cysteine through phenylalanine. A DNA sequence was not provided. The CDR1 and CDR2 encoded by the germline V gene (reference sequence) are DFQATT and SNEGSKA. The chain is assembled from TRBV20-1 and TRBJ2-1; the TCRdb call, TRBD2, lacks DNA for checking. The sequencing input was blood T cells: a sorted CD56 or NKG2C T cell subset, CD4+ or CD8+ T cells, or bulk PBMC T cells (not recorded which). The TCR sequence derives from a woman between 50 and 59 years old in good health. Donor details come from another sample of the same person, matched by shared clones. Here the CDR3 is given as CSARSPSLAGAYNEQFF.